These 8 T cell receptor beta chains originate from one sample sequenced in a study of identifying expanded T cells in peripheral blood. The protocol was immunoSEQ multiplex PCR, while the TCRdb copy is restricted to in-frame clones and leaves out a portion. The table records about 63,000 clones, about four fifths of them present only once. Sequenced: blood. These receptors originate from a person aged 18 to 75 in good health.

As DNA, the CDR3 is TGTGCAAGTCGCTTGAACGGGGCAGCCAACACCGGGGAGCTGTTTTTT. It encodes CASRLNGAANTGELFF. The gene calls are TRBV12-2 and TRBJ2-2. TRBV12-2 represents a pseudogene. CDR3 length: 16 amino acids.

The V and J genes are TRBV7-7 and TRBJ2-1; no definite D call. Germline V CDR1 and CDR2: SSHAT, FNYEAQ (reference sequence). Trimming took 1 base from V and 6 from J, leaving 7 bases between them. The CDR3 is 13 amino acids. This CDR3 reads CASSLGYSNEQFF. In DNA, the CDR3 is TGTGCCAGCAGCTTAGGCTATTCCAATGAGCAGTTCTTC.

CDR3 DNA: TGTGCCAGCAGTGGTGACCCACAGTGGGGGCGCGAGCAGTACTTC. Translation gives CASSGDPQWGREQYF. V is TRBV25-1 and J is TRBJ2-7, with D possibly being TRBD1 (6 bases). The CDR3 contains 15 residues. CDR1 is MGHDK and CDR2 is SYGVNS in the germline V gene. V was shortened by 4 bases and J by 6 bases, with 19 bases between the two germline ends.

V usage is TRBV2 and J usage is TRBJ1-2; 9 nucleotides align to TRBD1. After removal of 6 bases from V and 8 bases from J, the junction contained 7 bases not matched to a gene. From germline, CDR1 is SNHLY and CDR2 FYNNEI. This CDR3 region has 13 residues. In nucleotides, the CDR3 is TGTGCCAGCAGCTCACAGGGGGCAGGCGGCTACACCTTC. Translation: CASSSQGAGGYTF.

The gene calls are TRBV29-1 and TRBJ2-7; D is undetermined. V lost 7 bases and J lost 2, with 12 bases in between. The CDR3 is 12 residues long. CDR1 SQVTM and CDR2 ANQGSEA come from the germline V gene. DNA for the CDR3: TGCAGCGCTTTGGGTGGAACCTACGAGCAGTACTTC. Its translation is CSALGGTYEQYF.

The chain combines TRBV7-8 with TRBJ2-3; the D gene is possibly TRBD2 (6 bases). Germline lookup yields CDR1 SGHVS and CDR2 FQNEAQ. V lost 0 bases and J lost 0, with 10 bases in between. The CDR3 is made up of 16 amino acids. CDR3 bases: TGTGCCAGCAGCTTAGCGCGGGGTACTAGCACAGATACGCAGTATTTT. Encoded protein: CASSLARGTSTDTQYF.

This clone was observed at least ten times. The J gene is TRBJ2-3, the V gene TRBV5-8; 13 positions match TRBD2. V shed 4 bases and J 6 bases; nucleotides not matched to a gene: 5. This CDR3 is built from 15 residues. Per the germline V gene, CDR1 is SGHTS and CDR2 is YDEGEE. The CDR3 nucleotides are TGTGCCAGCAGCAAGGGACTAGCGGGACGCGATACGCAGTATTTT. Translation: CASSKGLAGRDTQYF.

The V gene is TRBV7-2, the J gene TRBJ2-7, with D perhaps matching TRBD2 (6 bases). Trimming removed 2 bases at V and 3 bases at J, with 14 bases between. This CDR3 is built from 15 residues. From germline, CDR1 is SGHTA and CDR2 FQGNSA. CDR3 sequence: CASSLRAGDLYEQYF. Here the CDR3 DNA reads TGTGCCAGCAGCTTAAGAGCGGGCGACCTCTACGAGCAGTACTTC.